One sample yielded the 5 T cell receptor beta chains listed below, sequenced in a study of Ad26.COV2.S vaccination and SARS-CoV-2 variants. Method: immunoSEQ multiplex PCR; TCRdb's copy keeps in-frame clones and lacks some. Seen here are 300,000 to 500,000 clones, about 88% observed once, and the top ten hold 3.5%. Treatment: 15 to 20 received Ad26.COV2.S at low or high dose, single or two shots; about 5 received placebo; per-sample allocation not given. Sampling took place 63 days after the first vaccine or placebo injection. The sample consisted of peripheral blood, taken in a trial of Ad26.COV2.S vaccine versus placebo. The source is a person aged 18-60 years who received the Ad26.COV2.S COVID-19 vaccine or a placebo.

This clone was seen a single time. The rearrangement links TRBV7-2 to TRBJ2-7, with no clear D. V shed 1 base and J shed 1 base, with 11 bases lying between them. Germline values: CDR1 SGHTA, CDR2 FQGNSA. CDR3 length: 15 residues. CDR3 sequence reads: CASSLVSISSYEQYF. The DNA for the CDR3 is TGTGCCAGCAGCTTAGTTTCGATCAGTTCCTACGAGCAGTACTTC. Full variable domain (missing parts from reference TRBV7-2 and TRBJ2-7): GAGVSQSPSNKVTEKGKDVELRCDPISGHTALYWYRQSLGQGLEFLIYFQGNSAPDKSGLPSDRFSAERTGGSVSTLTIQRTQQEDSAVYLCASSLVSISSYEQYFGPGTRLTVT.

The J gene is TRBJ1-6, the V gene TRBV6-5, with D perhaps matching TRBD1 (5 bases). The CDR3 loop spans 14 amino acids. V lost 6 bases, J lost 7 bases, and 13 bases lay in between. Germline CDR1 MNHEY, CDR2 SVGAGI. CDR3 in amino acids: CASRLQGANSPLHF. The CDR3 DNA sequence: TGTGCCAGCAGGCTCCAAGGGGCAAATTCACCCCTCCACTTT.

This rearrangement joins TRBV18 to TRBJ2-3; TRBD2 might be the D (6 bases). Trimming pared 6 bases from V and 4 bases from J, leaving 17 bases between. CDR1 and CDR2 from the germline V gene are KGHSH and LQKENI. This CDR3 has 15 amino acids. The CDR3 is CASSVAGGIADTQYF. The DNA for the CDR3 is TGTGCCAGCTCCGTAGCAGGAGGGATCGCAGATACGCAGTATTTT.

This chain uses TRBV4-1 with TRBJ1-1; D is unclear. Trimming took off 6 bases at V and 6 bases at J, with 17 bases between the two ends. The CDR3 is made up of 14 amino acids. Germline assignment: CDR1 MGHRA and CDR2 YSYEKL. The chain's CDR3 is CASRWGAGDAEAFF. CDR3 coding DNA: TGCGCCAGCAGATGGGGAGCCGGGGATGCTGAAGCTTTCTTT.

Details on this clone: The junction and the germline gene differ at one end; a read error may be behind it. This sequence joins TRBV7-2 and TRBJ2-1; TRBD1 might be the D (5 bases). Germline-derived CDR1 and CDR2 are SGHTA and FQGNSA. CDR3 length: 13 residues. In DNA form, the CDR3 reads TGTGCCAGCGGCTTGGGGCTCTACAATGAGCAGTTCTTC. This sequence encodes CASGLGLYNEQFF.